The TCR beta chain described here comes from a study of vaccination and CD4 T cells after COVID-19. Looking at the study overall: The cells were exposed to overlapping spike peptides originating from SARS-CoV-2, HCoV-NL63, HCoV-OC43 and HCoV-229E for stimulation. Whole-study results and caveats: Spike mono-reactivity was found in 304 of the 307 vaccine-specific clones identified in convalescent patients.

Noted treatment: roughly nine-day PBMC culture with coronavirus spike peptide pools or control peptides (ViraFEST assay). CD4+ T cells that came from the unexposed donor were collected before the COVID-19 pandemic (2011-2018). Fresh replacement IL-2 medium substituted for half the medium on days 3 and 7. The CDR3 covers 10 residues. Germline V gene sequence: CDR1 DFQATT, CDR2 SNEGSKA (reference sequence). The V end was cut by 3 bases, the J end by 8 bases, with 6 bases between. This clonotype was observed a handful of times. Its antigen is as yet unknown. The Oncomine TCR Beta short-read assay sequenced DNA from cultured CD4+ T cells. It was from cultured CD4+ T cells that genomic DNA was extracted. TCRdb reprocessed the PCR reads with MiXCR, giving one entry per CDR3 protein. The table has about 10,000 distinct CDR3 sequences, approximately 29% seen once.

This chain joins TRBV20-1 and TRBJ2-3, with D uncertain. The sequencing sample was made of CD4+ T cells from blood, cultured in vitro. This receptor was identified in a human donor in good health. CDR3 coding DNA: TGCAGTGCTAGTTTGGGTACGCAGTATTTT. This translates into CSASLGTQYF.